A selection of T cell receptor beta chains follows, all from one sample in a study of CD8+CD57+ T cells in acquired aplastic anemia. MiXCR, run by TCRdb on the reads, gives a single entry per CDR3 protein. The table includes hundreds of thousands of distinct CDR3 sequences, roughly 34% detected once. The sequenced sample was sorted CD4+, CD8+, or CD8+CD57+ T cells (not recorded which) from PBMCs. The receptors here all came from a human donor with aplastic anemia. The CDR3 runs from the conserved cysteine through the conserved F or W. The D gene is left open where the match is weak. Where a row states a size, it is once, few, many or the class of an expanded clone; other rows omit it.

V	J	size	D	DNA	CDR3
TRBV10-3	TRBJ2-3	many	TRBD2	TGTGCCATCAGAGACGCTAGCGGGAGCTCATCAGATACGCAGTATTTT	CAIRDASGSSSDTQYF
TRBV12-3/TRBV12-4	TRBJ1-3	few	NA	TGTGCCAGCAGTCCTAACGGTGGAAACACCATATATTTT	CASSPNGGNTIYF
TRBV20-1	TRBJ2-7	many	NA	TGCAGTGCTAGCCAGGGGGGACACGAGCAGTACTTC	CSASQGGHEQYF
TRBV2	TRBJ1-2	NA	NA	TGTGCCAGCAGTGAATTGGAGGTCGGCTACACCTTC	CASSELEVGYTF
TRBV20-1	TRBJ1-2	NA	NA	TGCAGTGCTCACCCTGGGGGGGAGGAGATTCATGGCTACACCTTC	CSAHPGGEEIHGYTF
TRBV6-5	TRBJ1-2	few	NA	TGTGCCAGCAGTTACAAGGCCGACTATGGCTACACCTTC	CASSYKADYGYTF
TRBV10-3	TRBJ1-1	few	TRBD1	TGTGCCAGCAGTTTTACAGGGGCCATGTCTGAAGCTTTCTTT	CASSFTGAMSEAFF
TRBV7-2	TRBJ1-2	NA	NA	TGTGCCAGCAGCTTATCCCCAGGGGTTGGCTACACCTTC	CASSLSPGVGYTF
TRBV2	TRBJ1-2	many	NA	TGTGCCAGCAGTGAACCAGGGAAATCCTATGGCTACACCTTC	CASSEPGKSYGYTF
TRBV11-2	TRBJ2-7	few	TRBD2	TGTGCCAGCAGCTTACGCGGACTAGCTCACGGGCAGTACTTC	CASSLRGLAHGQYF
TRBV7-8	TRBJ2-7	many	NA	TGTGCCAGCAGCCACCGTGTTGGCGGCTCCTACGAGCAGTACTTC	CASSHRVGGSYEQYF
TRBV7-2	TRBJ1-2	many	TRBD1	TGTGCCAGCAGCTTAGCGACCGACAGGGCCTATGGCTACACCTTC	CASSLATDRAYGYTF
TRBV2	TRBJ1-2	NA	NA	TGTGCCAGCAGCGGGAGGGGGGACGGTGGCTACACCTTC	CASSGRGDGGYTF
TRBV7-3	TRBJ1-2	NA	NA	TGTGCCAGCAGTGTGGGGGCGGACTACACCTTC	CASSVGADYTF
TRBV10-3	TRBJ2-7	few	TRBD1	TGTGCCAGCAGTGAGGGGACAGGGGGACTATACGAGCAGTACTTC	CASSEGTGGLYEQYF
TRBV10-3	TRBJ1-1	NA	TRBD1	TGTGCCATCAGCGACAGGGGTATGAACACTGAAGCTTTCTTT	CAISDRGMNTEAFF
TRBV29-1	TRBJ2-7	many	TRBD2	TGCAGCGGGGGAGGCGGGAGGGCCTACGAGCAGTACTTC	CSGGGGRAYEQYF
TRBV2	TRBJ1-4	many	NA	TGTGCCAGCGGGGCAGGCGAAAAACTGTTTTTT	CASGAGEKLFF
TRBV19	TRBJ1-2	NA	NA	TGTGCCAGTACCAGGGGCGCGAGCTATGGCTACACCTTC	CASTRGASYGYTF
TRBV29-1	TRBJ1-2	many	NA	TGCAGCGTTGAAGATGGGGGACGGGGCTATGGCTACACCTTC	CSVEDGGRGYGYTF
TRBV25-1	TRBJ1-6	NA	NA	TGTGCCAGCACCGGTATTGGGCCGAATTCACCCCTCCACTTT	CASTGIGPNSPLHF
TRBV25-1	TRBJ2-3	many	TRBD2	TGTGCCAGCAGTGAAATAGGGCGGGGGGATACGCAGTATTTT	CASSEIGRGDTQYF
TRBV7-2	TRBJ1-1	many	NA	TGTGCCAGCAGCTTAGATGCGGTGACTGAAGCTTTCTTT	CASSLDAVTEAFF
TRBV11-2	TRBJ1-3	few	NA	TGTGCCAGCAGCTTAGGTGGACAGACTGGAAACACCATATATTTT	CASSLGGQTGNTIYF
TRBV6-1	TRBJ2-7	NA	TRBD1	TGTGCCAGCAGTGAAGCGTTCAGCAGGGGGCAGAACGAGCAGTACTTC	CASSEAFSRGQNEQYF
TRBV15	TRBJ2-1	many	NA	TGTGCCACCAGCAGAGATACCGGGAGTCGGAATGAGCAGTTCTTC	CATSRDTGSRNEQFF
TRBV2	TRBJ1-5	NA	NA	TGTGCCAGCAGTGATACAGGGACTCCCGACGAGCATTTT	CASSDTGTPDEHF
TRBV9	TRBJ1-2	many	NA	TGTGCCAGCAGCGTAGCGGAGGGCAGGGCCTATGGCTACACCTTC	CASSVAEGRAYGYTF
TRBV20-1	TRBJ1-4	NA	TRBD1	TGCAGTGCAATAACAGGGGTCGGGGCTAATGAAAAACTGTTTTTT	CSAITGVGANEKLFF
TRBV10-3	TRBJ1-2	many	TRBD1	TGTGCCATCAAAGAAGTCCCCGACAGGGGCCCTAACTATGGCTACACCTTC	CAIKEVPDRGPNYGYTF
TRBV25-1	TRBJ2-3	NA	NA	TGTGCCAGCAGCTCCCGACTACTCCCCACAGATACGCAGTATTTT	CASSSRLLPTDTQYF
TRBV29-1	TRBJ2-5	NA	TRBD1	TGCAGCGTTGAAGAGCACAGGGGGTTCCAAGAGACCCAGTACTTC	CSVEEHRGFQETQYF
TRBV6-1	TRBJ1-2	few	TRBD1	TGTGCCAGCGGAAAAGACAGGGAGCGATATAGCTACACCTTC	CASGKDRERYSYTF
TRBV7-9	TRBJ2-7	many	TRBD1	TGTGCCAGCAGCTTGTTTGCGGGACAGGGGATCAACGAGCAGTACTTC	CASSLFAGQGINEQYF
TRBV10-3	TRBJ2-7	many	NA	TGTGCCATCAGTGACTCCCTTGGCTACGAGCAGTACTTC	CAISDSLGYEQYF
TRBV2	TRBJ2-7	NA	NA	TGTGCCAGCAGTGAAAACTGGAGGGACAATGAGCAGTACTTC	CASSENWRDNEQYF
TRBV24-1	TRBJ1-2	NA	NA	TGTGCCAGCTCACCACCAAAAGCGGGCTACACCTTC	CASSPPKAGYTF
TRBV4-1	TRBJ1-5	many	TRBD1	TGCGCCAGCAGCCGACCTGGGACAGGCGATCAGCCCCAGCATTTT	CASSRPGTGDQPQHF
TRBV27	TRBJ2-7	few	TRBD1	TGTGCCAGCCAGACAGGGAGTCGGGCCTACGAGCAGTACTTC	CASQTGSRAYEQYF
TRBV25-1	TRBJ1-1	NA	NA	TGTGCCAGCAGTTTTGGCGGGGTATCTTTCTTT	CASSFGGVSFF
TRBV2	TRBJ2-1	NA	TRBD2	TGTGCCAGCACCGCAATCCGGGACTACTGGTACAATGAGCAGTTCTTC	CASTAIRDYWYNEQFF
TRBV19	TRBJ2-3	NA	TRBD1	TGTGCCAGCAAGTTACAGGGGAGCACAGATACGCAGTATTTT	CASKLQGSTDTQYF
TRBV29-1	TRBJ1-2	few	TRBD1	TGCAGCGTTAAAGATCCGGACAGGGGCTATGGTTACACCTTC	CSVKDPDRGYGYTF
TRBV29-1	TRBJ1-1	NA	NA	TGCAGCGTTGATCAACGGGGCAGGGAAGCTTTCTTT	CSVDQRGREAFF
TRBV20-1	TRBJ1-3	few	NA	TGCAGTGCTAGAGATCCGGGGGATCGAGGAAACACCATATATTTT	CSARDPGDRGNTIYF
TRBV2	TRBJ1-1	many	NA	TGTGCCACCCTCCCAGGGTTGAACACTGAAGCTTTCTTT	CATLPGLNTEAFF
TRBV29-1	TRBJ2-5	many	TRBD2	TGCAGCGTTGCCACTAGCGGAGCGCAAGAGACCCAGTACTTC	CSVATSGAQETQYF
TRBV6-1	TRBJ2-7	few	TRBD2	TGTGCCAGCATCCCGCAGACTAGCGGGGTCTACGAGCAGTACTTC	CASIPQTSGVYEQYF
TRBV7-3	TRBJ2-7	many	NA	TGTGCCAGCAGCCCCGGACCGGAATCCTACGAGCAGTACTTC	CASSPGPESYEQYF
TRBV6-1	TRBJ2-7	many	TRBD1	TGTGCCAGCAGTACGACAGGGGTCTCAACCTACGAGCAGTACTTC	CASSTTGVSTYEQYF
TRBV12-3/TRBV12-4	TRBJ1-2	many	NA	TGTGCCAGCAGTTTAATCAGGAACTATGGCTACACCTTC	CASSLIRNYGYTF
TRBV2	TRBJ2-7	few	TRBD1	TGTGCCAGCAGGAGAGGACAGGGGGACTCCTACGAGCAGTACTTC	CASRRGQGDSYEQYF
TRBV27	TRBJ2-7	once	TRBD1	TGTGCCAGCAGTTTTATTGGGACAGGGAATACCTACGAGCAGTACTTC	CASSFIGTGNTYEQYF
TRBV7-2	TRBJ1-1	NA	NA	TGTGCCAGCAGCTTATCGCGGGTGGCTTTCTTT	CASSLSRVAFF
TRBV10-2	TRBJ2-5	many	TRBD2	TGCGCCACTAGCGGGAGGGAAGGGGTGGAGACCCAGTACTTC	CATSGREGVETQYF
TRBV20-1	TRBJ1-3	few	NA	TGCAGTGCTAGGATGTCTGGAAACACCATATATTTT	CSARMSGNTIYF
TRBV6-1	TRBJ2-7	many	TRBD2	TGTGCCAGCACCCTAGCGGGGGCCAACTACGAGCAGTACTTC	CASTLAGANYEQYF
TRBV7-2	TRBJ1-1	NA	NA	TGTGCCAGCAGCTCATCCGGACGGGCGGCGTTTCCGAACACTGAAGCTTTCTTT	CASSSSGRAAFPNTEAFF